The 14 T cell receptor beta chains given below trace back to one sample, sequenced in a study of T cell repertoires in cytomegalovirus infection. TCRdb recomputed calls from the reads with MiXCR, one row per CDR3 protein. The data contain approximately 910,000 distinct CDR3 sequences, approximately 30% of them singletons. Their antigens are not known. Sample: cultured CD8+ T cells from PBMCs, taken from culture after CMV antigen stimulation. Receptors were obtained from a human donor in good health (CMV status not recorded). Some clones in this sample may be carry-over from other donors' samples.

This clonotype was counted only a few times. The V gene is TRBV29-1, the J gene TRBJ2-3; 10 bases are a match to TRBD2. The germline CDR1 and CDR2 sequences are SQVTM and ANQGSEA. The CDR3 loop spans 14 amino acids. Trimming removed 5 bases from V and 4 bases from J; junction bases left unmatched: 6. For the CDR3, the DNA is TGCAGCGTTATAAGCGGGGGGGCAGCAGATACGCAGTATTTT. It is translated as CSVISGGAADTQYF.

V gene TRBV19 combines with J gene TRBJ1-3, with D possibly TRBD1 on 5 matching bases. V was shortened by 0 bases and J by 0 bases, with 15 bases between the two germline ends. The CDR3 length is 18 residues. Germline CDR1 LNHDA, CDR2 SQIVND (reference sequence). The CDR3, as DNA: TGTGCCAGTAGTATAGAGACAGTCGAAGTAGACTCTGGAAACACCATATATTTT. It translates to CASSIETVEVDSGNTIYF.

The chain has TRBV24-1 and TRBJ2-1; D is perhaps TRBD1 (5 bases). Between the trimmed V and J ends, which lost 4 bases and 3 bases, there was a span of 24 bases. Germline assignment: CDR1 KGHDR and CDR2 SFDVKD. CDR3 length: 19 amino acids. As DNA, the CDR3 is TGTGCCACCAGTGAGAAGTGGGGCGACAGTCCCATGGGCTACAATGAGCAGTTCTTC. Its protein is CATSEKWGDSPMGYNEQFF.

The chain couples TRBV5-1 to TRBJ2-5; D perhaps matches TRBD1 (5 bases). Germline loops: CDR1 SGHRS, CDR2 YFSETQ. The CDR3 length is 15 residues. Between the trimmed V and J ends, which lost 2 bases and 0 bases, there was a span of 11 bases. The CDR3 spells CASSFRVGYQETQYF. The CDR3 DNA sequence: TGCGCCAGCAGCTTCAGGGTGGGGTACCAAGAGACCCAGTACTTC.

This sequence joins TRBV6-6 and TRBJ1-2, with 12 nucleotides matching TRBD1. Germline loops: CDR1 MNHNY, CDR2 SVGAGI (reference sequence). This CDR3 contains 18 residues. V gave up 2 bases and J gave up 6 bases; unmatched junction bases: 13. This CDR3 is CASSYPFPGQGAKDGYTF. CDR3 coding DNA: TGTGCCAGCAGTTACCCCTTCCCGGGACAGGGGGCGAAGGATGGCTACACCTTC.

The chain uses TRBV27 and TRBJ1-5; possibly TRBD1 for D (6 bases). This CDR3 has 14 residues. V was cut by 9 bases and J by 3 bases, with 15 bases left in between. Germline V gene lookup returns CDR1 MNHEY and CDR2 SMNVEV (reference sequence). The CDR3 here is CASSGGRTNQPQHF. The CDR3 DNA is TGTGCCAGTTCCGGGGGCAGGACCAATCAGCCCCAGCATTTT.

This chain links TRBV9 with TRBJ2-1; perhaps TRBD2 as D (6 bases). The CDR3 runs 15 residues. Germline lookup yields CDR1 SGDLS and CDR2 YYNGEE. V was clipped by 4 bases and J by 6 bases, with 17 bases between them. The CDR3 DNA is TGTGCCAGCAGCCCACGGGACTTAGCCTCCAATGAGCAGTTCTTC. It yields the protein CASSPRDLASNEQFF.

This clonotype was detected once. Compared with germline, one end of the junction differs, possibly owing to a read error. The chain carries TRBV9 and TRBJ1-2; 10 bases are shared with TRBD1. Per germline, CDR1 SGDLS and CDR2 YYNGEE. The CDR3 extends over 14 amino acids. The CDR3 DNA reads TGTGTCAGCAGCACGGGACAGGGGAACTATGGCTACACCTTC. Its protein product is CVSSTGQGNYGYTF.

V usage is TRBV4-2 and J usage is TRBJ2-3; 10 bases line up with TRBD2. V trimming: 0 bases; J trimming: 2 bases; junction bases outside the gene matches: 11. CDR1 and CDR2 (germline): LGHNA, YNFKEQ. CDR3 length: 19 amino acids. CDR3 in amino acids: CASSQDLLVLAGITDTQYF. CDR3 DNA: TGTGCCAGCAGCCAAGATCTTTTAGTACTAGCGGGGATCACAGATACGCAGTATTTT.

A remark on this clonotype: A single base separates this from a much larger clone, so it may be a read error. CDR3 protein: CVSSLIWGARNEQFF. Written as DNA, the CDR3 is TGTGTCAGCAGCTTAATCTGGGGGGCCCGAAATGAGCAGTTCTTC. The V gene is TRBV7-8, the J gene TRBJ2-1; D may be TRBD1 or TRBD2 (6 bases each). This CDR3 is built from 15 residues. Germline V gene data show CDR1 as SGHVS and CDR2 as FQNEAQ.

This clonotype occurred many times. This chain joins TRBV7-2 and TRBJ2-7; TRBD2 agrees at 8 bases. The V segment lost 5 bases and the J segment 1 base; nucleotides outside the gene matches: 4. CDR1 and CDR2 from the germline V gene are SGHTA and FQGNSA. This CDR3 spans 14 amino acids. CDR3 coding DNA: TGTGCCAGCAGCATTAGCGGGGCATCCTACGAGCAGTACTTC. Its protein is CASSISGASYEQYF.

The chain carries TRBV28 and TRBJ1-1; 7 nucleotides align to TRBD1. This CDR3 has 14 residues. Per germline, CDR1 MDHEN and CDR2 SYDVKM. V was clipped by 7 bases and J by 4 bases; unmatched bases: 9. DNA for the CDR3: TGTGCCAGCACTGAGACAGGGTGGGGCACTGAAGCTTTCTTT. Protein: CASTETGWGTEAFF.

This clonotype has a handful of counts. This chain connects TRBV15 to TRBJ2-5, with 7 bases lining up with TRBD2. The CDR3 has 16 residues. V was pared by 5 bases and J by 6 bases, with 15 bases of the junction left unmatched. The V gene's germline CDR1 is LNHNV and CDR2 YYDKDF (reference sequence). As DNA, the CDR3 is TGTGCCACCAGCTACCCCACTGGGGGGGGAAGAAAGACCCAGTACTTC. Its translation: CATSYPTGGGRKTQYF. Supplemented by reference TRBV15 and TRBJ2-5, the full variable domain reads DAMVIQNPRYQVTQFGKPVTLSCSQTLNHNVMYWYQQKSSQAPKLLFHYYDKDFNNEADTPDNFQSRRPNTSFCFLDIRSPGLGDTAMYLCATSYPTGGGRKTQYFGPGTRLLVL.

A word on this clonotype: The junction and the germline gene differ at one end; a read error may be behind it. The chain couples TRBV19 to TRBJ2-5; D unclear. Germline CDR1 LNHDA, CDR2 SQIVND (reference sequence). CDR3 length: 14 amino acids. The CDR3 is CACSPGPFEETQYF. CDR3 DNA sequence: TGTGCCTGTAGTCCCGGACCCTTTGAGGAGACCCAGTACTTC.